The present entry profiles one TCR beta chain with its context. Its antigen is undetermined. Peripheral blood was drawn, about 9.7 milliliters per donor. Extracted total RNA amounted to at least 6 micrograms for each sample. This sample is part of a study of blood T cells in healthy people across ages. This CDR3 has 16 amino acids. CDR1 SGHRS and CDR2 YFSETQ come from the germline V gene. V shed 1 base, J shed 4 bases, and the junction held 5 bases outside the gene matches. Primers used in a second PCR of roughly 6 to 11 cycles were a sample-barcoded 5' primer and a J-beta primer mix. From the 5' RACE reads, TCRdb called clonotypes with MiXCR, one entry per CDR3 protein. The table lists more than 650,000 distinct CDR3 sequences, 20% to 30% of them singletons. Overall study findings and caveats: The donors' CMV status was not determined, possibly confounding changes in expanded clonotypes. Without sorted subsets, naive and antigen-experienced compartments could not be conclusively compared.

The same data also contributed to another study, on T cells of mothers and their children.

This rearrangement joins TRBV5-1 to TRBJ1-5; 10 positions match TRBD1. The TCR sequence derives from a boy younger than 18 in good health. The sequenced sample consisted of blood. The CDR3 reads CASSLWGQGPNQPQHF. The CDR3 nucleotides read TGCGCCAGCAGCTTGTGGGGACAGGGGCCGAATCAGCCCCAGCATTTT.